This T cell receptor (beta chain) was captured by sequencing in a study of blood T cell repertoires in COVID-19 (dated by TCRdb to about 2020). About the full investigation: Samples from collaborators originated in the United States, Italy and Spain and spanned both the acute and convalescent phases of COVID-19. The prospective study material was composed of cDNA or gDNA derived from T cells, B-cell-depleted T cells, or PBMCs. The dataset comprised deeply sampled blood TCRbeta repertoires from subjects exposed to, actively infected with, or recovered from COVID-19. The repertoires were released in a freely available public database intended as a resource for research on the immune response to SARS-CoV-2. Samples came from the ongoing ImmuneRACE study (first 160 participants) plus 1,254 subjects from 6 global collaborators. Nearly every sample came with metadata listing a de-identified subject ID, COVID-19 status, age in years and sex. HLA class I and class II types, where available, came from metadata supplied by the sample provider rather than from assay-based typing.

Each collaborating institution followed its own protocols to collect whole blood in K2EDTA tubes. For TCRbeta analysis, collaborators shipped samples as frozen whole blood, isolated PBMCs, or DNA extracted from either of those sample types. CDR1 and CDR2 are read off the germline V gene as KGHDR and SFDVKD. At the junction V is shortened by 3 bases and J by 7 bases; bases outside the gene matches: 0. There are 12 amino acids in the CDR3, from cysteine to phenylalanine inclusive. Only the CDR3 DNA is retained, 36 bases long and in frame from the first base. Details on this clone: Its target antigen remains unknown. One base away there is no much larger clone; base qualities are not given.

TCRbeta CDR3 regions were amplified from genomic DNA by means of the immunoSEQ Assay, a bias-controlled multiplex PCR. Per the source publication's procedure: Within the assay, amplification of reference gene primers was used to estimate how many nucleated cells each sample contained. To quantify the absolute abundance of each unique TCRbeta CDR3 rearrangement, sequence reads were collapsed and filtered. For each sample, productive Simpson clonality was calculated as the square root of Simpson's diversity index over productive rearrangements. This immuneACCESS table, as held by TCRdb, lists in-frame sequences with V and J called but not all clones. Of the missing ones, under half trace to an unresolved V gene in checked studies; the others have no known cause. The V and J calls and clone size were taken over from that table, and D and trimming were inferred from the DNA. A total of 230,000 or so clones appear in this sample, about 85% of them only once. The leading ten clones occupy roughly 21% of the sample.

Overall study results and their limits: The quantity of clinical and demographic metadata differed by source and by participant and was supplied without curation.

In this chain, TRBV24-1 is recombined with TRBJ1-2; 8 bases in the middle match TRBD1. The clonotype originates from a man aged 25-45 years with active or convalescent COVID-19. Material: peripheral blood. The nucleotide sequence is given as TGTGCCACCAGTGATGACAGGGGTGGCTACACCTTC. This sequence encodes CATSDDRGGYTF.